These 20 T cell receptor beta chains were all obtained from the same sample, sequenced in a study of blood T cell repertoires in COVID-19. The assay was immunoSEQ multiplex PCR, and TCRdb's table has in-frame clones only and misses some. The table has about 110,000 clones, more than 75% seen once. Input material: peripheral blood. These receptor sequences come from a man aged 40-49 years with acute or convalescent COVID-19.

This sequence joins TRBV5-1 and TRBJ2-2; 11 nucleotides agree with TRBD2. The germline V gene has CDR1 SGHRS and CDR2 YFSETQ. The J segment lost 8 bases and the V segment lost 4 bases, leaving 4 bases of the junction unmatched. The CDR3 is made up of 14 amino acids. The chain's CDR3 is CASSPGTSGGELFF. The DNA for the CDR3 is TGCGCCAGCAGCCCAGGGACTAGCGGTGGGGAGCTGTTTTTT.

CDR3 nucleotides: TGTGCCAGCTCATGGGGACAGGGGATCACCTACGAGCAGTACTTC. As protein: CASSWGQGITYEQYF. The chain uses TRBV18 and TRBJ2-7; TRBD1 matches at 10 bases. The CDR3 has 15 amino acids. Germline V gene sequence: CDR1 KGHSH, CDR2 LQKENI. V was pared by 5 bases and J by 2 bases, with 6 bases of the junction left unmatched.

The chain combines TRBV5-1 with TRBJ2-7, with TRBD1 identical over 8 bases. The germline V gene encodes CDR1 SGHRS and CDR2 YFSETQ. This CDR3 has 15 amino acids. V lost 0 bases and J lost 4; bases outside the gene matches: 6. The CDR3 reads CASSLEGRGPYEQYF. DNA of the CDR3: TGCGCCAGCAGCTTGGAGGGCAGGGGGCCTTACGAGCAGTACTTC.

This chain links TRBV6-5 with TRBJ2-7, with a weak D call TRBD1 (7 bases). There are 15 residues in the CDR3. The V and J ends lost 4 bases and 1 base respectively, with 14 bases between them. Germline loops: CDR1 MNHEY, CDR2 SVGAGI. The CDR3: CASSFDRAGSYEQYF. As DNA, the CDR3 is TGTGCCAGCAGTTTCGACAGGGCGGGGTCCTACGAGCAGTACTTC.

The chain uses TRBV27 and TRBJ1-2; tentative D call: TRBD1 (6 bases). Germline CDR1 MNHEY, CDR2 SMNVEV (reference sequence). Trimming cost V 6 bases and J 4 bases, with 18 bases left between them. This CDR3 spans 15 amino acids. The CDR3 sequence: CASRLQGGGAYGYTF. In DNA, the CDR3 is TGTGCCAGCAGATTACAGGGTGGAGGGGCCTATGGCTACACCTTC.

The genes are TRBV6-5 and TRBJ2-3; 10 nucleotides match TRBD1. After removal of 6 bases from V and 5 bases from J, the junction contained 8 bases not matched to a gene. Germline assignment: CDR1 MNHEY and CDR2 SVGAGI. The CDR3 has 15 residues. The CDR3 sequence is CASRRWTGGRDTQYF. The CDR3 DNA reads TGTGCCAGCAGACGATGGACAGGGGGGAGAGATACGCAGTATTTT.

V and J are TRBV7-8 and TRBJ2-7; 9 nucleotides align to TRBD1. Unmatched junction bases numbered 15, after V lost 5 bases and J lost 7 bases. Germline assignment: CDR1 SGHVS and CDR2 FQNEAQ. The CDR3 is 16 amino acids. CDR3 protein: CASSPWDRALGSEQYF. In nucleotides, the CDR3 is TGTGCCAGCAGCCCCTGGGACAGGGCTTTAGGGAGTGAGCAGTACTTC.

The J gene is TRBJ1-3, the V gene TRBV23-1, with a tentative D call TRBD1 (6 bases). TRBV23-1 belongs to the ORF category, with a function that is uncertain. The CDR3 is 14 amino acids. CDR3 amino acids: CDSKPGVQGDTIYF. In DNA, the CDR3 is TGCGATAGCAAACCCGGTGTACAGGGCGACACCATATATTTT.

The V call is TRBV12-5, the J call TRBJ1-3; D gene uncertain. Trimming left V 0 bases short and J 3 bases short, with 12 bases between. The CDR3 spans 16 residues. Germline V gene sequence: CDR1 LGHNT, CDR2 FRNRAP. DNA for the CDR3: TGTGCTAGTGGTTTGGTATCTGGCAAGCGTGGAAACACCATATATTTT. It specifies CASGLVSGKRGNTIYF.

This chain links TRBV5-5 with TRBJ1-2; 8 nucleotides match TRBD1. V trimming: 3 bases; J trimming: 7 bases; junction bases outside the gene matches: 17. Germline assignment: CDR1 SGHKS and CDR2 YYEKEE (reference sequence). CDR3 size: 17 residues. In DNA form, the CDR3 reads TGTGCCAGCAGCTCCTCCGGGACAGGTCCTTTTCGGGGTGGCTACACCTTC. It codes for CASSSSGTGPFRGGYTF.

The chain uses TRBV7-8 and TRBJ2-1; 7 bases fit TRBD1. The CDR3 length is 12 residues. Looked up from germline, CDR1 is SGHVS and CDR2 is FQNEAQ. Unmatched junction bases numbered 2, after V lost 5 bases and J lost 7 bases. The CDR3, as DNA: TGTGCCAGCAGCGCCAGGGGGAATGAGCAGTTCTTC. This sequence encodes CASSARGNEQFF.

In this sample, this clone turned up a few times. This chain connects TRBV30 to TRBJ2-1, with 7 bases identical to TRBD2. Looked up from germline, CDR1 is GTSNPN and CDR2 is SVGIG (reference sequence). The CDR3 consists of 14 residues. V gave up 4 bases and J gave up 2 bases; unmatched junction bases: 5. The CDR3 nucleotides are TGTGCCTGGAAGGGACTACCCGCCTACAATGAGCAGTTCTTC. Protein sequence: CAWKGLPAYNEQFF.

The chain links TRBV4-3 to TRBJ1-6, with D possibly being TRBD1 (5 bases). In germline, CDR1 is LGHNA, CDR2 YSLEER. The CDR3 spans 15 residues. Trimming stripped 0 bases from V and 11 bases from J, with 14 bases between. The CDR3 here is CASSQDRQSVTPLHF. For the CDR3, the DNA is TGCGCCAGCAGCCAAGATCGACAGTCAGTAACACCCCTCCACTTT.

V and J are TRBV24-1 and TRBJ2-3, with 9 bases identical to TRBD1. The CDR3 contains 15 residues. J gave up 1 base and V 8 bases, and 6 bases lay outside the gene matches. CDR1 is KGHDR, CDR2 SFDVKD, per germline. CDR3 DNA sequence: TGTGCCACCAACACAGGGGGCCCAGGCACAGATACGCAGTATTTT. This translates into CATNTGGPGTDTQYF.

The chain couples TRBV28 to TRBJ1-2; TRBD1 matches 9 bases. With 6 bases clipped from V and 3 bases from J, the junction kept 5 bases outside the gene matches. The CDR3 length is 14 residues. In germline, CDR1 is MDHEN, CDR2 SYDVKM. Here the CDR3 DNA reads TGTGCCAGCAGGACCGGGACAGGGTACTATGGCTACACCTTC. It codes for CASRTGTGYYGYTF.

The CDR3 region is CASSPPGVSYNEQFF. CDR3 bases: TGTGCCAGCTCACCACCGGGCGTCTCCTACAATGAGCAGTTCTTC. The V and J genes are TRBV18 and TRBJ2-1, with D unclear. The length of the CDR3 is 15 residues. Germline assignment: CDR1 KGHSH and CDR2 LQKENI. With 0 bases removed from V and 0 bases from J, the gap between germline ends came to 6 bases.

The chain uses TRBV7-9 and TRBJ2-2, with D possibly matching TRBD1 (6 bases). V lost 2 bases and J 2 bases, leaving 15 bases between the germline ends. This CDR3 comprises 17 residues. CDR1 and CDR2 (germline): SEHNR, FQNEAQ (reference sequence). CDR3 DNA: TGTGCCAGCAGCTTAAGTCACCGGGACATTAACACCGGGGAGCTGTTTTTT. Translating gives CASSLSHRDINTGELFF. Based on the CDR3 plus reference TRBV7-9 and TRBJ2-2, the full variable domain is DTGVSQNPRHKITKRGQNVTFRCDPISEHNRLYWYRQTLGQGPEFLTYFQNEAQLEKSRLLSDRFSAERPKGSFSTLEIQRTEQGDSAMYLCASSLSHRDINTGELFFGEGSRLTVL.

This chain links TRBV5-1 with TRBJ2-1, with 8 bases identical to TRBD2. Germline CDR1 SGHRS, CDR2 YFSETQ. This CDR3 is built from 18 residues. V shed 0 bases, J shed 0 bases, and the junction held 8 bases outside the gene matches. The CDR3 reads CASSLGLTSGSSYNEQFF. CDR3 nucleotide sequence: TGCGCCAGCAGCTTGGGTCTTACTAGCGGAAGCTCCTACAATGAGCAGTTCTTC.

The genes are TRBV14 and TRBJ1-1; weak D call: TRBD1 (5 bases). V was trimmed by 1 base and J by 4 bases, leaving 7 bases between them. This CDR3 has 13 amino acids. Looked up from germline, CDR1 is SGHDN and CDR2 is FVKESK. The CDR3 DNA reads as TGTGCCAGCAGCCAAGCAGGGCGCACTGAAGCTTTCTTT. This gives the protein CASSQAGRTEAFF.

The rearrangement uses TRBV7-3 and TRBJ2-1; TRBD2 is a possible D gene (5 bases). There are 16 residues in the CDR3. The germline gives CDR1 SGHTA, CDR2 FQGTGA. V dropped 6 bases and J dropped 3 bases, with 18 bases sitting between them. CDR3 protein: CASSQYLGAGYNEQFF. The CDR3 DNA is TGTGCCAGCAGTCAATATCTAGGCGCGGGCTACAATGAGCAGTTCTTC. Looking up the rest from reference TRBV7-3 and TRBJ2-1 gives the full variable domain: GAGVSQTPSNKVTEKGKYVELRCDPISGHTALYWYRQSLGQGPEFLIYFQGTGAADDSGLPNDRFFAVRPEGSVSTLKIQRTERGDSAVYLCASSQYLGAGYNEQFFGPGTRLTVL.